This is a list of T cell receptor beta chains from one sample in a study of blood T cell repertoires in COVID-19. Clones were sequenced by immunoSEQ multiplex PCR, and TCRdb holds only the in-frame ones, with some missing. The data show tens of thousands of clones, with approximately 94% seen just once and almost 8% held by the top ten. What was sequenced was peripheral blood. These receptors all come from a human donor in a cohort sampled during active COVID-19. CDR3s include the opening cysteine and the closing phenylalanine or tryptophan. D genes are given only for firm matches. Clone size is not always given. Where it is, it says once, few, many or a class for expanded clones.

V gene: TRBV7-9; CDR3 length: 13; J gene: TRBJ1-2; D gene: .; clone size: .; CDR3 protein: CASSPDTVYGYTF; CDR3 DNA: TGTGCCAGCAGCCCCGACACCGTCTATGGCTACACCTTC
V gene: TRBV12-5; CDR3 length: 13; J gene: TRBJ1-4; D gene: .; clone size: .; CDR3 protein: CASGFGVNEKLFF; CDR3 DNA: TGTGCTAGTGGTTTCGGAGTTAATGAAAAACTGTTTTTT
V gene: TRBV15; CDR3 length: 16; J gene: TRBJ1-4; D gene: .; clone size: once; CDR3 protein: CATSRDLVTANEKLFF; CDR3 DNA: TGTGCCACCAGCAGAGATTTAGTGACAGCTAATGAAAAACTGTTTTTT
V gene: TRBV19; CDR3 length: 15; J gene: TRBJ1-1; D gene: .; clone size: .; CDR3 protein: CASRTQGPQNTEAFF; CDR3 DNA: TGTGCCAGTAGGACACAGGGTCCCCAGAACACTGAAGCTTTCTTT
V gene: TRBV19; CDR3 length: 13; J gene: TRBJ2-2; D gene: TRBD1; clone size: .; CDR3 protein: CATGTGNTGELFF; CDR3 DNA: TGTGCCACTGGGACAGGGAACACCGGGGAGCTGTTTTTT
V gene: TRBV2; CDR3 length: 13; J gene: TRBJ2-7; D gene: TRBD2; clone size: .; CDR3 protein: CASLAGPAYEQYF; CDR3 DNA: TGTGCCAGCTTAGCGGGGCCTGCCTACGAGCAGTACTTC
V gene: TRBV6-1; CDR3 length: 14; J gene: TRBJ2-1; D gene: .; clone size: .; CDR3 protein: CASSESGSYNEQFF; CDR3 DNA: TGTGCCAGCAGTGAAAGCGGCTCCTACAATGAGCAGTTCTTC
V gene: TRBV5-1; CDR3 length: 15; J gene: TRBJ1-6; D gene: .; clone size: .; CDR3 protein: CASSLRGEGNSPLHF; CDR3 DNA: TGCGCCAGCAGCTTGAGGGGTGAAGGGAATTCACCCCTCCACTTT
V gene: TRBV7-2; CDR3 length: 14; J gene: TRBJ1-4; D gene: .; clone size: .; CDR3 protein: CASSSSQNNEKLFF; CDR3 DNA: TGTGCCAGCAGCTCATCACAGAATAATGAAAAACTGTTTTTT
V gene: TRBV10-3; CDR3 length: 17; J gene: TRBJ2-3; D gene: TRBD1; clone size: .; CDR3 protein: CAISENHTGGSTDTQYF; CDR3 DNA: TGTGCCATCAGTGAGAACCACACAGGGGGGAGCACAGATACGCAGTATTTT
V gene: TRBV5-1; CDR3 length: 13; J gene: TRBJ1-1; D gene: .; clone size: .; CDR3 protein: CASSLIGATEAFF; CDR3 DNA: TGCGCCAGCAGCTTGATAGGGGCCACTGAAGCTTTCTTT
V gene: TRBV20-1; CDR3 length: 15; J gene: TRBJ2-3; D gene: .; clone size: .; CDR3 protein: CSASIQAPMADTQYF; CDR3 DNA: TGCAGTGCTAGTATACAGGCCCCCATGGCGGATACGCAGTATTTT
V gene: TRBV7-2; CDR3 length: 15; J gene: TRBJ1-1; D gene: .; clone size: .; CDR3 protein: CASSLEASGLAEAFF; CDR3 DNA: TGTGCCAGCAGCTTAGAGGCCAGCGGATTAGCTGAAGCTTTCTTT
V gene: TRBV6-5; CDR3 length: 14; J gene: TRBJ1-1; D gene: .; clone size: .; CDR3 protein: CASSFSPGDTEAFF; CDR3 DNA: TGTGCCAGCAGTTTCTCCCCGGGGGACACTGAAGCTTTCTTT
V gene: TRBV18; CDR3 length: 15; J gene: TRBJ1-2; D gene: TRBD1; clone size: .; CDR3 protein: CASSPGRGRGYGYTF; CDR3 DNA: TGTGCCAGCTCACCTGGCAGGGGGCGCGGCTATGGCTACACCTTC
V gene: TRBV2; CDR3 length: 15; J gene: TRBJ1-2; D gene: .; clone size: .; CDR3 protein: CASIRGSQALGGYTF; CDR3 DNA: TGTGCCAGCATAAGGGGGTCCCAGGCGTTGGGCGGCTACACCTTC
V gene: TRBV6-6; CDR3 length: 14; J gene: TRBJ1-5; D gene: .; clone size: .; CDR3 protein: CASTKTTENQPQHF; CDR3 DNA: TGTGCCAGCACCAAGACGACAGAAAATCAGCCCCAGCATTTT
V gene: TRBV3-1/TRBV3-2; CDR3 length: 14; J gene: TRBJ2-3; D gene: TRBD2; clone size: .; CDR3 protein: CASSLRGSTDTQYF; CDR3 DNA: TGTGCCAGCAGCCTGCGGGGGTCCACAGATACGCAGTATTTT
V gene: TRBV9; CDR3 length: 17; J gene: TRBJ1-1; D gene: TRBD1; clone size: .; CDR3 protein: CASSGPGQQPRNTEAFF; CDR3 DNA: TGTGCCAGCAGCGGACCGGGACAGCAACCCAGGAACACTGAAGCTTTCTTT
V gene: TRBV30; CDR3 length: 14; J gene: TRBJ1-5; D gene: .; clone size: once; CDR3 protein: CAWKGDGSNQPQHF; CDR3 DNA: TGTGCCTGGAAGGGGGACGGTAGCAATCAGCCCCAGCATTTT
V gene: TRBV5-5; CDR3 length: 16; J gene: TRBJ1-4; D gene: .; clone size: .; CDR3 protein: CASSLAGGPTGEKLFF; CDR3 DNA: TGTGCCAGCAGCTTGGCGGGGGGCCCAACCGGTGAAAAACTGTTTTTT
V gene: TRBV23-1; CDR3 length: 14; J gene: TRBJ1-5; D gene: TRBD1; clone size: .; CDR3 protein: CATDRAMRNQPQHF; CDR3 DNA: TGCGCCACTGACAGGGCTATGCGGAATCAGCCCCAGCATTTT
V gene: TRBV27; CDR3 length: 15; J gene: TRBJ1-1; D gene: TRBD1; clone size: .; CDR3 protein: CASRAGTGGNTEAFF; CDR3 DNA: TGTGCCAGCAGAGCCGGGACAGGGGGCAACACTGAAGCTTTCTTT
V gene: TRBV13; CDR3 length: 15; J gene: TRBJ1-3; D gene: .; clone size: .; CDR3 protein: CASRLGGSSGNTIYF; CDR3 DNA: TGTGCCAGCAGACTTGGGGGGAGCTCTGGAAACACCATATATTTT
V gene: TRBV27; CDR3 length: 13; J gene: TRBJ1-1; D gene: .; clone size: .; CDR3 protein: CASSTNMNTEAFF; CDR3 DNA: TGTGCCAGCAGCACGAACATGAACACTGAAGCTTTCTTT
V gene: TRBV2; CDR3 length: 15; J gene: TRBJ2-2; D gene: .; clone size: .; CDR3 protein: CASSAVRVGTGELFF; CDR3 DNA: TGTGCCAGCAGTGCAGTCAGGGTCGGCACCGGGGAGCTGTTTTTT
V gene: TRBV5-1; CDR3 length: 15; J gene: TRBJ2-3; D gene: TRBD2; clone size: .; CDR3 protein: CASRLGTSEADTQYF; CDR3 DNA: TGCGCCAGCAGATTAGGGACTAGCGAAGCAGATACGCAGTATTTT
V gene: TRBV29-1; CDR3 length: 13; J gene: TRBJ2-2; D gene: .; clone size: .; CDR3 protein: CSVTDKVGGELFF; CDR3 DNA: TGCAGCGTCACAGACAAGGTCGGCGGGGAGCTGTTTTTT
V gene: TRBV11-3; CDR3 length: 14; J gene: TRBJ2-2; D gene: .; clone size: .; CDR3 protein: CASSLGGNTGELFF; CDR3 DNA: TGTGCCAGCAGCTTAGGCGGGAACACCGGGGAGCTGTTTTTT
V gene: TRBV14; CDR3 length: 15; J gene: TRBJ1-2; D gene: TRBD1; clone size: .; CDR3 protein: CASSQRTGALYGYTF; CDR3 DNA: TGTGCCAGCAGCCAGCGGACAGGGGCGCTCTATGGCTACACCTTC
V gene: TRBV11-2; CDR3 length: 14; J gene: TRBJ1-1; D gene: .; clone size: .; CDR3 protein: CASSLDYQNTEAFF; CDR3 DNA: TGTGCCAGCAGCTTAGACTATCAGAACACTGAAGCTTTCTTT
V gene: TRBV28; CDR3 length: 14; J gene: TRBJ1-4; D gene: .; clone size: .; CDR3 protein: CASRGGRTNEKLFF; CDR3 DNA: TGTGCCAGCAGGGGCGGGAGGACTAATGAAAAACTGTTTTTT
V gene: TRBV10-3; CDR3 length: 13; J gene: TRBJ2-7; D gene: .; clone size: .; CDR3 protein: CAMRSPDSYEQYF; CDR3 DNA: TGTGCCATGCGGTCCCCAGACTCCTACGAGCAGTACTTC
V gene: TRBV5-1; CDR3 length: 14; J gene: TRBJ2-7; D gene: .; clone size: .; CDR3 protein: CASSFSQGPNEQYF; CDR3 DNA: TGCGCCAGCAGCTTTTCGCAGGGGCCCAACGAGCAGTACTTC
V gene: TRBV7-6; CDR3 length: 16; J gene: TRBJ2-7; D gene: .; clone size: .; CDR3 protein: CASSAGQTKNSYEQYF; CDR3 DNA: TGTGCCAGCAGCGCAGGACAGACCAAGAACTCCTACGAGCAGTACTTC
V gene: TRBV4-3; CDR3 length: 15; J gene: TRBJ2-5; D gene: TRBD2; clone size: .; CDR3 protein: CASSQDWGGQETQYF; CDR3 DNA: TGCGCCAGCAGCCAAGATTGGGGGGGGCAAGAGACCCAGTACTTC
V gene: TRBV24-1; CDR3 length: 18; J gene: TRBJ2-1; D gene: TRBD2; clone size: .; CDR3 protein: CATSDPGTGTSGLNEQFF; CDR3 DNA: TGTGCCACCAGTGACCCTGGTACCGGGACTAGCGGGTTGAATGAGCAGTTCTTC
V gene: TRBV6-2/TRBV6-3; CDR3 length: 14; J gene: TRBJ1-6; D gene: .; clone size: once; CDR3 protein: CASSYNPGNSPLHF; CDR3 DNA: TGTGCCAGCAGTTATAACCCAGGGAATTCACCCCTCCACTTT
V gene: TRBV5-1; CDR3 length: 14; J gene: TRBJ2-7; D gene: TRBD2; clone size: .; CDR3 protein: CASSFEGGPYEQYF; CDR3 DNA: TGCGCCAGCAGCTTCGAGGGAGGGCCCTACGAGCAGTACTTC
V gene: TRBV5-6; CDR3 length: 16; J gene: TRBJ2-7; D gene: TRBD2; clone size: few; CDR3 protein: CASSYYSGRAEGEQYF; CDR3 DNA: TGTGCCAGCAGCTATTATAGCGGGAGGGCCGAGGGTGAGCAGTACTTC
V gene: TRBV7-2; CDR3 length: 14; J gene: TRBJ2-7; D gene: .; clone size: .; CDR3 protein: CASSLAVSSYEQYF; CDR3 DNA: TGTGCCAGCAGCTTAGCGGTTAGCTCCTACGAGCAGTACTTC
V gene: TRBV19; CDR3 length: 13; J gene: TRBJ2-1; D gene: .; clone size: .; CDR3 protein: CASRRTDLNEQFF; CDR3 DNA: TGTGCCAGTAGGCGGACGGACTTGAATGAGCAGTTCTTC
V gene: TRBV28; CDR3 length: 13; J gene: TRBJ1-2; D gene: .; clone size: .; CDR3 protein: CASSFGQGFGYTF; CDR3 DNA: TGTGCCAGCAGTTTCGGGCAGGGTTTTGGCTACACCTTC
V gene: TRBV3-1/TRBV3-2; CDR3 length: 13; J gene: TRBJ2-1; D gene: .; clone size: .; CDR3 protein: CASSQISVPEQFF; CDR3 DNA: TGTGCCAGCAGCCAAATCTCCGTCCCTGAGCAGTTCTTC
V gene: TRBV5-1; CDR3 length: 16; J gene: TRBJ2-3; D gene: TRBD2; clone size: .; CDR3 protein: CASSVSLAGGTDTQYF; CDR3 DNA: TGCGCCAGCAGCGTTTCACTAGCGGGGGGGACAGATACGCAGTATTTT
V gene: TRBV6-9; CDR3 length: 18; J gene: TRBJ2-1; D gene: .; clone size: .; CDR3 protein: CASSSPSLLANSYNEQFF; CDR3 DNA: TGTGCCAGCAGTTCCCCCTCTCTTCTAGCGAACTCCTACAATGAGCAGTTCTTC
V gene: TRBV13; CDR3 length: 19; J gene: TRBJ2-2; D gene: .; clone size: .; CDR3 protein: CASSPTDYEVAGHTGELFF; CDR3 DNA: TGTGCCAGCAGCCCCACCGACTATGAAGTAGCCGGCCACACCGGGGAGCTGTTTTTT
V gene: TRBV6-5; CDR3 length: 14; J gene: TRBJ2-1; D gene: TRBD1; clone size: .; CDR3 protein: CASRTGFSYNEQFF; CDR3 DNA: TGTGCCAGCAGGACAGGGTTCTCCTACAATGAGCAGTTCTTC
V gene: TRBV29-1; CDR3 length: 13; J gene: TRBJ2-1; D gene: TRBD1; clone size: .; CDR3 protein: CSVQGMYFNEQFF; CDR3 DNA: TGCAGCGTACAGGGGATGTATTTCAATGAGCAGTTCTTC
V gene: TRBV18; CDR3 length: 13; J gene: TRBJ2-3; D gene: .; clone size: few; CDR3 protein: CASSPAQTDTQYF; CDR3 DNA: TGTGCCAGCTCACCAGCACAGACAGATACGCAGTATTTT
V gene: TRBV25-1; CDR3 length: 16; J gene: TRBJ1-4; D gene: .; clone size: once; CDR3 protein: CASSEFNPGSNEKLFF; CDR3 DNA: TGTGCCAGCAGTGAATTTAACCCCGGGTCTAATGAAAAACTGTTTTTT
V gene: TRBV6-5; CDR3 length: 15; J gene: TRBJ2-2; D gene: TRBD2; clone size: once; CDR3 protein: CASSPGLATTGELFF; CDR3 DNA: TGTGCCAGCAGCCCGGGACTAGCGACCACCGGGGAGCTGTTTTTT
V gene: TRBV19; CDR3 length: 13; J gene: TRBJ1-1; D gene: .; clone size: few; CDR3 protein: CASSISLWTEAFF; CDR3 DNA: TGTGCCAGTAGTATAAGCCTATGGACTGAAGCTTTCTTT
V gene: TRBV7-2; CDR3 length: 14; J gene: TRBJ2-7; D gene: TRBD1; clone size: .; CDR3 protein: CASSLQGVSYEQYF; CDR3 DNA: TGTGCCAGCAGCCTTCAGGGGGTGTCCTACGAGCAGTACTTC
V gene: TRBV7-2; CDR3 length: 15; J gene: TRBJ2-3; D gene: TRBD2; clone size: .; CDR3 protein: CASSLAGGSTDTQYF; CDR3 DNA: TGTGCCAGCAGCTTAGCGGGGGGGAGCACAGATACGCAGTATTTT